The T cell receptor (beta chain) under discussion was sequenced for a study of monozygotic twins with cystic fibrosis. Whole-study findings and limits: V usage most resembled the co-twin in 13 of 16 pairs. Low clonality (median roughly 0.0095) suggested a mostly naive repertoire. Monozygotic CF twin pairs shared significantly more nucleotide-identical clonotypes than unrelated CF individuals did.

As to this clone: The antigen remains unidentified.

The CDR3 consists of 15 residues. Germline V gives CDR1 SQVTM, CDR2 ANQGSEA. Trimming removed 0 bases from V and 2 bases from J, with 10 bases in between. TCRdb's copy holds only in-frame clones and misses some; the assay was immunoSEQ multiplex PCR. The sample yields some 35,000 clones, around 90% seen once. The chain uses TRBV29-1 and TRBJ2-2, with unresolved D. The sequenced sample consisted of blood. The clonotype comes from a boy aged 2-9 years with cystic fibrosis. CDR3 protein: CSVEDSLDNTGELFF. The CDR3 bases are TGCAGCGTTGAAGATTCATTGGACAACACCGGGGAGCTGTTTTTT.